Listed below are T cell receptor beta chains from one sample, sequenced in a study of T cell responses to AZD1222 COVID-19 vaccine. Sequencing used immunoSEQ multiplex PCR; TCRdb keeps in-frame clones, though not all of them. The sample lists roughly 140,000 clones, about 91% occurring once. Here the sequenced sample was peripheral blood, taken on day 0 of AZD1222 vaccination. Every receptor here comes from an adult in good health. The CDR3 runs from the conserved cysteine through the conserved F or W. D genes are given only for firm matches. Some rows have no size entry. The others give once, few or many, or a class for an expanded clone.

CDR3 protein: CASSQGQNTEAFF; CDR3 DNA: TGTGCCAGCTCACAAGGACAGAACACTGAAGCTTTCTTT; D gene: .; clone size: .; V gene: TRBV18; J gene: TRBJ1-1; CDR3 length: 13
CDR3 protein: CAISDGSGNTIYF; CDR3 DNA: TGTGCCATCAGTGACGGGTCTGGAAACACCATATATTTT; D gene: .; clone size: .; V gene: TRBV10-3; J gene: TRBJ1-3; CDR3 length: 13
CDR3 protein: CASSKSGGSRGFEQYF; CDR3 DNA: TGTGCCAGCAGCAAATCCGGGGGTAGTCGGGGCTTCGAGCAGTACTTC; D gene: .; clone size: few; V gene: TRBV11-2; J gene: TRBJ2-7; CDR3 length: 16
CDR3 protein: CASRLPSGAASSYEQYF; CDR3 DNA: TGCGCCAGCAGACTCCCTTCGGGAGCGGCTAGCTCCTACGAGCAGTACTTC; D gene: .; clone size: .; V gene: TRBV10-1; J gene: TRBJ2-7; CDR3 length: 17
CDR3 protein: CASRVIPGQLNTEAFF; CDR3 DNA: TGTGCCAGCAGAGTCATACCGGGACAGTTGAACACTGAAGCTTTCTTT; D gene: TRBD1; clone size: few; V gene: TRBV28; J gene: TRBJ1-1; CDR3 length: 16
CDR3 protein: CASSLEQGGEAFF; CDR3 DNA: TGTGCCAGCAGCTTAGAACAGGGAGGTGAAGCTTTCTTT; D gene: .; clone size: .; V gene: TRBV7-9; J gene: TRBJ1-1; CDR3 length: 13
CDR3 protein: CASSEGGRETQYF; CDR3 DNA: TGCGCCAGCAGTGAGGGAGGACGGGAGACCCAGTACTTC; D gene: .; clone size: once; V gene: TRBV10-1; J gene: TRBJ2-5; CDR3 length: 13
CDR3 protein: CASTCQWDSPLHF; CDR3 DNA: TGCGCCAGCACCTGTCAATGGGATTCACCCCTCCACTTT; D gene: .; clone size: few; V gene: TRBV23-1; J gene: TRBJ1-6; CDR3 length: 13
CDR3 protein: CASSLASRSGDGYEQYF; CDR3 DNA: TGTGCCAGCAGCTTAGCCTCAAGGTCAGGGGATGGGTACGAGCAGTACTTC; D gene: .; clone size: once; V gene: TRBV7-9; J gene: TRBJ2-7; CDR3 length: 17
CDR3 protein: CASSHRLAGGRDTDTQYF; CDR3 DNA: TGCGCCAGCAGCCACCGACTAGCGGGAGGGAGGGACACAGATACGCAGTATTTT; D gene: TRBD2; clone size: .; V gene: TRBV4-1; J gene: TRBJ2-3; CDR3 length: 18
CDR3 protein: CASSLVSGDPYEQYF; CDR3 DNA: TGTGCCAGCAGCTTGGTAAGCGGGGATCCCTACGAGCAGTACTTC; D gene: TRBD2; clone size: .; V gene: TRBV5-4; J gene: TRBJ2-7; CDR3 length: 15